A single sample gave rise to the 31 T cell receptor beta chains below, sequenced in a study of glioma-infiltrating T cells. TCR alpha and beta CDR3 regions were amplified from RNA using iRepertoire nested multiplex PCR. TCRdb re-called the multiplex PCR reads with MiXCR, one entry per CDR3 protein. In the table there are a few hundred thousand distinct CDR3 sequences, less than 50% of which are singletons. The source material was glioma tissue, nonneoplastic brain tissue, or PBMCs (not recorded which). All receptors derive from a human donor with low-grade glioma or glioblastoma, undergoing nonglioma brain surgery, or in good health (not recorded which).

This clonotype was seen at least ten times. The chain joins TRBV27 to TRBJ2-7; TRBD2 aligns across 9 bases. CDR3 length equals 18 residues. Germline assignment: CDR1 MNHEY and CDR2 SMNVEV (reference sequence). V was pared by 5 bases and J by 0 bases, with 14 bases of the junction left unmatched. For the CDR3, the DNA is TGTGCCAGCAGTCCTGCGGGAGGGCCTACATTAACCTCCTACGAGCAGTACTTC. Protein product: CASSPAGGPTLTSYEQYF.

The rearrangement joins TRBV15 to TRBJ1-2, with TRBD1 as a possible D gene (5 bases). The CDR3 spans 17 residues. Looked up from germline, CDR1 is LNHNV and CDR2 is YYDKDF (reference sequence). Trimming removed 1 base from V and 6 bases from J, with 21 bases in between. The CDR3 loop reads CATSRGIPPGGRDGYTF. CDR3 DNA: TGTGCCACCAGCAGAGGCATTCCACCCGGGGGAAGGGATGGCTACACCTTC.

This clonotype was picked up a small number of times. The V gene is TRBV2, the J gene TRBJ1-1; tentative D call: TRBD1 (5 bases). Germline V gives CDR1 SNHLY, CDR2 FYNNEI. The CDR3 contains 14 residues. V lost 4 bases and J 2 bases, leaving 11 bases between the germline ends. This CDR3 is CASSGVGVNTEAFF. The CDR3 DNA is TGTGCCAGCAGTGGAGTAGGGGTTAACACTGAAGCTTTCTTT.

The chain recombines TRBV7-9 with TRBJ2-7; D is unclear. The length of the CDR3 is 11 residues. Germline CDR1 reads SEHNR; CDR2 reads FQNEAQ (reference sequence). V lost 2 bases, J lost 6 bases, and 5 bases lay in between. The CDR3 DNA is TGTGCCAGCAGCTTATTAACCGAGCAGTACTTC. Amino acid sequence: CASSLLTEQYF. Complete variable domain (other parts from reference TRBV7-9 and TRBJ2-7): DTGVSQNPRHKITKRGQNVTFRCDPISEHNRLYWYRQTLGQGPEFLTYFQNEAQLEKSRLLSDRFSAERPKGSFSTLEIQRTEQGDSAMYLCASSLLTEQYFGPGTRLTVT.

This clonotype was seen repeatedly, ten times or more. The rearrangement links TRBV6-6 to TRBJ1-2, with D hard to call. Germline V gene sequence: CDR1 MNHNY, CDR2 SVGAGI (reference sequence). Trimming took 1 base from V and 6 from J, leaving 0 bases between them. CDR3 size: 10 residues. The CDR3 sequence: CASSYYGYTF. The CDR3 DNA follows: TGTGCCAGCAGTTACTATGGCTACACCTTC.

To note about this clonotype: Possible read error: a much larger clone is one base away. The V call is TRBV15, the J call TRBJ2-5; tentatively, D is TRBD1 or TRBD2 (5 bases each). Trimming took off 2 bases at V and 11 bases at J, with 15 bases between the two ends. This CDR3 has 13 amino acids. Per the germline V gene, CDR1 is LNHNV and CDR2 is YYDKDF (reference sequence). The DNA for the CDR3 is TGTGCCACCAGCAGACTAGCACCCCCAGGGCAGTACTTC. Its protein product is CATSRLAPPGQYF.

The rearrangement uses TRBV24-1 and TRBJ2-3, with 7 bases lining up with TRBD2. With V trimmed by 10 bases and J by 0 bases, 12 bases remained unmatched. The CDR3 is 16 amino acids. CDR1 and CDR2 from the germline V gene are KGHDR and SFDVKD. The CDR3 is CATSGTTPFSTDTQYF. The CDR3 DNA sequence: TGTGCCACGAGCGGGACCACTCCTTTTAGCACAGATACGCAGTATTTT.

This clonotype was recorded many times. The gene calls are TRBV6-2 or TRBV6-3 and TRBJ2-3; the D is unclear. This CDR3 is 12 amino acids long. Germline V lookup: CDR1 MNHEY, CDR2 SVGEGT. V was pared by 11 bases and J by 3 bases, with 12 bases between. CDR3 region: CASGAPTDTQYF. The CDR3 bases are TGTGCCTCGGGCGCACCTACAGATACGCAGTATTTT.

The gene calls are TRBV20-1 and TRBJ2-2; 7 bases agree with TRBD1. The trim removed 2 bases at V and 5 bases at J, leaving 5 bases unmatched. Germline values: CDR1 DFQATT, CDR2 SNEGSKA (reference sequence). This CDR3 is 14 amino acids long. Written as DNA, the CDR3 is TGCAGTGCTAGAAGACAGGGTGTAACCGGGGAGCTGTTTTTT. This sequence encodes CSARRQGVTGELFF.

Note on this clonotype: Given the absence of the conserved phenylalanine or tryptophan at the CDR3 end, a read error is likely. The chain couples TRBV27 to TRBJ1-1, with no clear D. The CDR3 loop spans 14 amino acids. V was pared by 2 bases and J by 1 base, with 8 bases between. In germline, CDR1 is MNHEY, CDR2 SMNVEV (reference sequence). The CDR3 nucleotides read TGTGCCAGCAGTTTACTTGGCTCGAACACTGAAGCTTTCCTT. Protein sequence: CASSLLGSNTEAFL.

The V and J genes are TRBV4-1 and TRBJ2-6, with no clear D. Per germline, CDR1 MGHRA and CDR2 YSYEKL. This CDR3 spans 17 amino acids. V shed 5 bases and J shed 0 bases, with 14 bases lying between them. The CDR3 sequence is CASSARHTSSGANVLTF. In nucleotides, the CDR3 is TGCGCCAGCAGCGCCCGACATACGAGCTCTGGGGCCAACGTCCTGACTTTC.

The V and J genes are TRBV18 and TRBJ1-1; tentative D call: TRBD1 (5 bases). CDR1 is KGHSH, CDR2 LQKENI, per germline. The CDR3 has 15 residues. The ends were cut back, 4 bases at V and 8 bases at J, with 20 bases in the middle. CDR3 bases: TGTGCCAGCTCACTCCCGAGGGAAAGGGGTGGCGAAGCTTTCTTT. Amino acids: CASSLPRERGGEAFF.

This clonotype occurred once. This may come from a read error, since a much larger clone is one base off. The final CDR3 position lacks the conserved phenylalanine or tryptophan, pointing to a likely read error. This chain uses TRBV6-1 with TRBJ2-7; D gene uncertain. Germline CDR1 MNHNS, CDR2 SASEGT. This CDR3 is built from 12 residues. Deletions cut 4 bases from V and 0 bases from J, with 4 bases between. This CDR3 is CASSGFSYEQYL. The CDR3 DNA is TGTGCCAGCAGTGGGTTCTCCTACGAGCAGTACCTC.

This clonotype has more than one count but fewer than ten. This chain links TRBV28 with TRBJ2-7; 10 nucleotides align to TRBD1. Germline V gene lookup returns CDR1 MDHEN and CDR2 SYDVKM. J gave up 6 bases and V 8 bases, and 10 bases lay outside the gene matches. This CDR3 has 14 amino acids. Written as DNA, the CDR3 is TGTGCCAGCTCACTGGGGGGACAGGGGTTCGAGCAGTACTTC. Protein: CASSLGGQGFEQYF.

Only a few counts were recorded for this clonotype. The chain couples TRBV24-1 to TRBJ2-3, with D unresolved. CDR3 length equals 14 residues. Trimming removed 0 bases from V and 4 bases from J, with 7 bases in between. Per the germline V gene, CDR1 is KGHDR and CDR2 is SFDVKD. The CDR3 is CATSDLVQSDTQYF. In DNA, the CDR3 is TGTGCCACCAGTGATTTGGTCCAGTCAGATACGCAGTATTTT.

This clonotype was seen at least ten times. V and J are TRBV9 and TRBJ2-1; D gene ambiguous. Trimming removed 3 bases at V and 5 bases at J, with 6 bases between. The CDR3 has 12 residues. CDR1 and CDR2 (germline): SGDLS, YYNGEE. This chain's CDR3 is CASSAHHNEQFF. The CDR3 DNA is TGTGCCAGCAGCGCCCATCACAATGAGCAGTTCTTC.

The CDR3 region has the DNA TGCAGCGTTGCCCACAGGGGTACGAACACTGAAGCTTTCTTT. Translated, it gives CSVAHRGTNTEAFF. The chain joins TRBV29-1 to TRBJ1-1; TRBD1 matches 7 bases. This CDR3 region has 14 residues. Germline CDR1 SQVTM, CDR2 ANQGSEA. V trimming: 4 bases; J trimming: 1 base; junction bases outside the gene matches: 6.

This clonotype has only a few counts. The chain joins TRBV7-2 to TRBJ1-1; 7 bases agree with TRBD1. V lost 1 base and J lost 2; bases outside the gene matches: 4. Germline loops: CDR1 SGHTA, CDR2 FQGNSA. The CDR3 spans 15 residues. The CDR3 sequence is CASSLGGTANTEAFF. CDR3 nucleotide sequence: TGTGCCAGCAGCTTAGGGGGGACAGCTAACACTGAAGCTTTCTTT.

Relative to its sample, this clonotype is medium-sized. CDR3 sequence reads: CASSNQDQPQHF. DNA of the CDR3: TGTGCCAGCAGTAATCAAGATCAGCCCCAGCATTTT. The chain recombines TRBV28 with TRBJ1-5; no reliable D call. The CDR3 is 12 amino acids. Trimming took 5 bases from V and 5 from J, leaving 7 bases between them. The germline CDR1 and CDR2 sequences are MDHEN and SYDVKM.

V and J are TRBV2 and TRBJ2-7, with 7 bases identical to TRBD2. V dropped 6 bases and J dropped 0; count of bases not matched to a gene: 11. The germline V gene has CDR1 SNHLY and CDR2 FYNNEI. The CDR3 consists of 16 residues. CDR3 sequence: CASSLKTSWSSYEQYF. The CDR3 nucleotides read TGTGCCAGCAGCCTAAAGACTAGCTGGAGCTCCTACGAGCAGTACTTC.

Details on this clonotype: This clone may be a read error of a much larger clone one base away. The chain employs TRBV4-1 and TRBJ1-5, with TRBD1 as a possible D gene (5 bases). V gave up 0 bases and J gave up 3 bases, with 18 bases separating them. The CDR3 spans 18 residues. The germline V gene has CDR1 MGHRA and CDR2 YSYEKL. The CDR3 DNA reads TGCGCCAGCAGCCAAGATAGAAGTCTCGGGGGGGTCAATCAGCCCCAGCATTTT. The encoded protein is CASSQDRSLGGVNQPQHF.

This clonotype was detected a few times. The chain joins TRBV2 to TRBJ1-2, with 10 bases that match TRBD1. With V trimmed by 4 bases and J by 7 bases, 3 bases remained unmatched. The V gene's germline CDR1 is SNHLY and CDR2 FYNNEI. The CDR3 loop spans 13 amino acids. CDR3 sequence (DNA): TGTGCCAGCAGTGGGGACAGGGGCCTTGGCTACACCTTC. Protein sequence: CASSGDRGLGYTF.

The chain recombines TRBV7-2 with TRBJ2-3, with D maybe TRBD2 (6 bases). The CDR3 runs 14 residues. V lost 5 bases and J lost 6, with 15 bases in between. Germline CDR1 SGHTA, CDR2 FQGNSA. This CDR3 is CASSQGEAGDTQYF. The CDR3 nucleotides read TGTGCCAGCAGCCAAGGGGAGGCCGGCGATACGCAGTATTTT.

The chain carries TRBV5-1 and TRBJ2-1; D is undetermined. V shed 2 bases and J shed 2 bases, with 14 bases lying between them. Germline V gene lookup returns CDR1 SGHRS and CDR2 YFSETQ. There are 16 residues in the CDR3. The CDR3 DNA reads TGCGCCAGCAGCTTATCCCCTACCGGAGCCTACAATGAGCAGTTCTTC. The encoded protein is CASSLSPTGAYNEQFF.

This rearrangement joins TRBV28 to TRBJ2-5; TRBD2 matches 7 bases. The CDR3 loop spans 16 amino acids. CDR1 and CDR2 from the germline V gene are MDHEN and SYDVKM. Trimming cost V 3 bases and J 5 bases; bases outside gene matches: 12. The CDR3 bases are TGTGCCAGCAGTTTCGGGCTAGCGGCCAATGAGGAGACCCAGTACTTC. It codes for CASSFGLAANEETQYF.

Notes on this clonotype: This could be a read error, since a much larger clone is one nucleotide away. The CDR3 sequence is CASSLDWRQPQHF. The DNA of the CDR3 is TGTGCCAGCAGCTTAGATTGGCGTCAGCCCCAGCATTTT. The chain is built from TRBV7-2 and TRBJ1-5, with D hard to call. This CDR3 is 13 amino acids long. Germline V gene sequence: CDR1 SGHTA, CDR2 FQGNSA. Between the trimmed V and J ends, which lost 1 base and 6 bases, there was a span of 7 bases.

Worth noting for this clonotype: This could be a read error, since a much larger clone is one nucleotide away. The rearrangement links TRBV6-2 or TRBV6-3 to TRBJ2-2, with a weak D call TRBD1 (6 bases). V was trimmed by 5 bases and J by 6 bases, leaving 13 bases between them. The CDR3 runs 14 residues. Germline V gene lookup returns CDR1 MNHEY and CDR2 SVGEGT. The CDR3: CASSRDILAGELFF. In nucleotides, the CDR3 is TGTGCCAGCAGTCGGGACATCCTCGCCGGGGAGCTGTTTTTT.

This clonotype has at least ten counts. This chain joins TRBV6-1 and TRBJ2-5; TRBD2 matches at 8 bases. CDR1 is MNHNS and CDR2 is SASEGT in the germline V gene. The CDR3 runs 14 residues. Trimming took 6 bases from V and 2 from J; bases not matched to a gene: 5. CDR3 in amino acids: CASRRGGGQETQYF. As DNA, the CDR3 is TGTGCCAGCAGACGGGGCGGGGGGCAAGAGACCCAGTACTTC.

This clonotype was counted many times. The CDR3 loop is CASSLSSGYYEQYF. In nucleotides, the CDR3 is TGTGCCAGCAGTTTATCGTCAGGGTACTACGAGCAGTACTTC. This chain uses TRBV27 with TRBJ2-7; D possibly corresponds to TRBD1 (5 bases). The germline V and J ends were trimmed by 0 bases and 3 bases, with 9 bases remaining between them. The germline CDR1 and CDR2 sequences are MNHEY and SMNVEV (reference sequence). The CDR3 totals 14 residues.

In regard to this clonotype: This may be a read error: a much more frequent sequence differs by one nucleotide. The chain is built from TRBV6-2 or TRBV6-3 and TRBJ2-7, with a weak D call TRBD2 (6 bases). V was cut by 0 bases and J by 9 bases, with 27 bases left in between. CDR1 and CDR2 (germline): MNHEY, SVGEGT. The CDR3 length is 18 residues. This CDR3 is CASSYSTLSRSSERPQYF. Here the CDR3 DNA reads TGTGCCAGCAGTTACTCGACTCTATCCAGATCTAGCGAGAGACCGCAGTACTTC.

This clonotype appeared once. This chain links TRBV27 with TRBJ2-1; the match to TRBD2 covers 10 bases. Germline values: CDR1 MNHEY, CDR2 SMNVEV (reference sequence). The length of the CDR3 is 17 residues. The trim removed 4 bases at V and 0 bases at J, leaving 6 bases unmatched. The CDR3 here is CASSSPRTSGSYNEQFF. Here the CDR3 DNA reads TGTGCCAGCAGTTCACCCCGGACTAGCGGCTCCTACAATGAGCAGTTCTTC.